The clone carrying this T cell receptor beta chain was recorded a few times. The data were taken from a study of beta chain features in type 1 diabetes. Investigators reverse transcribed all isolated RNA, so they sequenced expressed TCRB transcripts. Sequencing used immunoSEQ multiplex PCR; TCRdb keeps in-frame clones, though not all of them. Of roughly 450,000 clones in the sample, roughly 11% are singletons; the top ten hold about 0.042%. V was trimmed by 6 bases and J by 3 bases, leaving 23 bases between them. This CDR3 region has 17 residues. Germline CDR1 MNHEY, CDR2 SMNVEV (reference sequence). Sequencing was carried out using naive CD4+ T cells from blood. This chain links TRBV27 with TRBJ2-5; D is undetermined. The clonotype was recovered from a woman aged 18-29 years in good health. In DNA, the CDR3 is TGTGCCAGCAGCGCCACGCTACTGGCAGGTTGGGAAGAGACCCAGTACTTC. Protein: CASSATLLAGWEETQYF.